This is a list of T cell receptor beta chains from one sample in a study of OX40 agonist ivuxolimab in advanced cancers. The method was immunoSEQ multiplex PCR; TCRdb's version includes in-frame clones alone and lacks a portion of them. Among around 58,000 clones listed, 75% to 90% were seen once. The sample here was CD4+ or CD8+ T cells sorted from blood, taken in a trial of the OX40 agonist ivuxolimab. The receptors here all came from an adult with an advanced solid tumor such as melanoma, head and neck, liver or kidney cancer. Both conserved end residues are part of each CDR3. D genes are given only for firm matches. The size entry is marked missing in some rows and otherwise reads once, few, many or a size class.

CDR3nt | CDR3aa | j_gene | abundance | d_gene | v_gene
TGTGCCACCAGCAGAAACGGGAATGAGCAGTTCTTC | CATSRNGNEQFF | TRBJ2-1 | - | - | TRBV15
TGCGCCAGCAGCAGGGGATTATCTGGCACTGAAGCTTTCTTT | CASSRGLSGTEAFF | TRBJ1-1 | - | - | TRBV5-1
TGTGCCAGCAGTTTGGCCAGTTCCTACGAGCAGTACTTC | CASSLASSYEQYF | TRBJ2-7 | - | - | TRBV27
TGTGCCAGCAGGCGAACCGGCATAAGTAGCTCCTACAATGAGCAGTTCTTC | CASRRTGISSSYNEQFF | TRBJ2-1 | - | - | TRBV27
TGTGCCAGCAGTTTAGTTGTCGGCAGGGGGGGAGTAGTCGGTAGCAATCAGCCCCAGCATTTT | CASSLVVGRGGVVGSNQPQHF | TRBJ1-5 | - | TRBD1 | TRBV28
TGTGCCAGCAATCTCGGGGGCAACGAGCAGTACTTC | CASNLGGNEQYF | TRBJ2-7 | few | - | TRBV2
TGTGCCAGCAGCCCTACAAGGAATCAGCCCCAGCATTTT | CASSPTRNQPQHF | TRBJ1-5 | - | - | TRBV6-5
TGTGCCAGCAGCTTCCCCGGGACTAGTGGGTGGGGCGAGCAGTTCTTC | CASSFPGTSGWGEQFF | TRBJ2-1 | - | TRBD2 | TRBV5-6
TGTGCCAGCTCACCCGGGAAAGCCGGAAACACCATATATTTT | CASSPGKAGNTIYF | TRBJ1-3 | - | - | TRBV18
TGTGCCAGCAGGTTCATGTCAGGGTCGGGGACTGAAGCTTTCTTT | CASRFMSGSGTEAFF | TRBJ1-1 | - | - | TRBV6-5
TGTGCCAGCAGCCAAGATAGAACAGGGCACTATGGCTACACCTTC | CASSQDRTGHYGYTF | TRBJ1-2 | - | - | TRBV14
TGTGCCAGCAGTTTCGTCAGCCTAACCTACAATGAGCAGTTCTTC | CASSFVSLTYNEQFF | TRBJ2-1 | - | - | TRBV27
TGTGCCAGCAGCGTAGGGGGGAACACCGGGGAGCTGTTTTTT | CASSVGGNTGELFF | TRBJ2-2 | - | - | TRBV9
TGTGCCAGCACCCTACGGAGCTCCTACAATGAGCAGTTCTTC | CASTLRSSYNEQFF | TRBJ2-1 | - | - | TRBV27
TGTGCCAGCAGTCGAGCGGGGAACCCCTACGAGCAGTACTTC | CASSRAGNPYEQYF | TRBJ2-7 | - | TRBD2 | TRBV27
TGTGCCAGCAGCTCGTCCCTCGTCCTGCGGGCTTTCTTT | CASSSSLVLRAFF | TRBJ1-1 | once | - | TRBV13
TGTGCCAGTATTAGTGGGGGCCTCCCGTCTGGGGCCAACGTCCTGACTTTC | CASISGGLPSGANVLTF | TRBJ2-6 | - | - | TRBV19
TGTGCCAGCAGCTTACCCTCCGCAGCTGCAACTAATGAAAAACTGTTTTTT | CASSLPSAAATNEKLFF | TRBJ1-4 | - | - | TRBV11-2
TGTGCCAGCAGCGTAGCTCCCGGGACTAGCGGCGGCACAGATACGCAGTATTTT | CASSVAPGTSGGTDTQYF | TRBJ2-3 | - | TRBD2 | TRBV9
TGTGCCAGCAGCGAAACGGGACAGGTGAACACTGAAGCTTTCTTT | CASSETGQVNTEAFF | TRBJ1-1 | - | TRBD1 | TRBV9
TGTGCCAGCAGTTTAGCCCTAAACACCGGGGAGCTGTTTTTT | CASSLALNTGELFF | TRBJ2-2 | - | - | TRBV27
TGTGCCAGCAGTTTATCTCCAGGATACAATGAGCAGTTCTTC | CASSLSPGYNEQFF | TRBJ2-1 | - | - | TRBV27
TGTGCCAGCAGCTTAGTACCTGGCGGGGGCGGCACAGATACGCAGTATTTT | CASSLVPGGGGTDTQYF | TRBJ2-3 | - | - | TRBV7-2
TGTGCCAGCAGTTACTTTGGGGATGGGGATGAAAAACTGTTTTTT | CASSYFGDGDEKLFF | TRBJ1-4 | medium-sized | - | TRBV6-5
TGTGCCAGCAGGGGTGACAGCATCAATCAGCCCCAGCATTTT | CASRGDSINQPQHF | TRBJ1-5 | - | - | TRBV2
TGCGCCAGCAGCCAAGACCGGGACGAGAACTACTACGAGCAGTACTTC | CASSQDRDENYYEQYF | TRBJ2-7 | - | - | TRBV4-3
TGTGCCAGCAGCTTAGCGGGCAGGTCTCTAGAAGAGACCCAGTACTTC | CASSLAGRSLEETQYF | TRBJ2-5 | - | - | TRBV13
TGTGCCAGCAGCCACTCTGGGTTCGCAACATCGATCTCCTACGAGCAGTACTTC | CASSHSGFATSISYEQYF | TRBJ2-7 | - | - | TRBV14
TGTGCCACCACAAAGTCCTACGAGCAGTACTTC | CATTKSYEQYF | TRBJ2-7 | few | - | TRBV6-1
TGTGCCAGCAGCTCCGGACAGGGGGCTTGGGGCTACACCTTC | CASSSGQGAWGYTF | TRBJ1-2 | - | TRBD1 | TRBV7-3
TGTGCCAGCAGCCCCCCCGGGCGAGCTAACTATGGCTACACCTTC | CASSPPGRANYGYTF | TRBJ1-2 | - | - | TRBV7-9
TGTGCCACCAGCCCTCTGATCCGCGGGACAGGGGACTACAATGAGCAGTTCTTC | CATSPLIRGTGDYNEQFF | TRBJ2-1 | - | TRBD1 | TRBV15
TGTGCCAGCAGTGTACTAGCGGGTGCGCAGTATTTT | CASSVLAGAQYF | TRBJ2-3 | - | TRBD2 | TRBV27
TGTGCCAGCAGAGGAGATTACTTTGAAGCTTTCTTT | CASRGDYFEAFF | TRBJ1-1 | few | - | TRBV11-2
TGTGCTAGTGGGCCCCGGGGTCTGGGGGACCTCACCCAGTACTTC | CASGPRGLGDLTQYF | TRBJ2-5 | once | - | TRBV12-5
TGTGCCAGCAGCCTAGGGAGCCTTGACTATGGCTACACCTTC | CASSLGSLDYGYTF | TRBJ1-2 | - | - | TRBV14
TGTGCCAGCAGCTTAACGGCCGGGCCTTACAATGAGCAGTTCTTC | CASSLTAGPYNEQFF | TRBJ2-1 | - | - | TRBV7-3
TGCAGTGCTCGACCGGACTATGGCTACACCTTC | CSARPDYGYTF | TRBJ1-2 | - | - | TRBV20-1
TGTGCCAGCAGCGTAGGTGACGGTGGACAGCCCCAGCATTTT | CASSVGDGGQPQHF | TRBJ1-5 | - | - | TRBV9
TGCGCCAGCAGCCAAGATGTCGAAAAACTGTTTTTT | CASSQDVEKLFF | TRBJ1-4 | - | - | TRBV4-1
TGCGCCAGCAGCTTGGGACAGAGCACAGATACGCAGTATTTT | CASSLGQSTDTQYF | TRBJ2-3 | - | - | TRBV5-1
TGTGCCAGCAGCGAAGGGACAGGAGCCACAGATACGCAGTATTTT | CASSEGTGATDTQYF | TRBJ2-3 | once | TRBD1 | TRBV28
TGTGCCAGCAGCCAAGATCGAACTAACTATGGCTACACCTTC | CASSQDRTNYGYTF | TRBJ1-2 | - | - | TRBV4-2
TGTGCCACCCAAGGGGAGAATCAGCCCCAGCATTTT | CATQGENQPQHF | TRBJ1-5 | few | - | TRBV19
TGTGCCAGCAGTTTCACGAACACCGGGGAGCTGTTTTTT | CASSFTNTGELFF | TRBJ2-2 | - | - | TRBV27
TGCAGCGTTGAAGCCACCTCTTGGGAGGAGCAGTTCTTC | CSVEATSWEEQFF | TRBJ2-1 | - | - | TRBV29-1
TGTGCCACCAGCACTACCCCCTATGAGCAGTTCTTC | CATSTTPYEQFF | TRBJ2-1 | - | - | TRBV15
TGTGCCAGCAGCGCTGGGGCTGAAGCTTTCTTT | CASSAGAEAFF | TRBJ1-1 | - | - | TRBV9
TGTGCCAGCAGTGCGGGGGGCTCCTACGAGCAGTACTTC | CASSAGGSYEQYF | TRBJ2-7 | - | TRBD2 | TRBV6-1
TGTGCCAGCAGCGTAGCTGGATCCAGACCCATAAACTATGGCTACACCTTC | CASSVAGSRPINYGYTF | TRBJ1-2 | - | - | TRBV9
TGTGCCAGCAGCGCTTACAGGGCCCCGCACAATGAGCAGTTCTTC | CASSAYRAPHNEQFF | TRBJ2-1 | - | - | TRBV9
TGTGCCAGCAGCTTAGTCCTGATGAGGGGGGGCACAGATACGCAGTATTTT | CASSLVLMRGGTDTQYF | TRBJ2-3 | - | - | TRBV7-6
TGTGCCAGCAGTTACTCGATGGTCACCTACGAGCAGTACTTC | CASSYSMVTYEQYF | TRBJ2-7 | - | - | TRBV6-6
TGTGCCAGCAGCTTGTCAGGGTGGAGCACCGGGGAGCTGTTTTTT | CASSLSGWSTGELFF | TRBJ2-2 | - | - | TRBV7-7
TGTGCCAGCAGTTTCGCGTACGAGCAGTACTTC | CASSFAYEQYF | TRBJ2-7 | - | - | TRBV28